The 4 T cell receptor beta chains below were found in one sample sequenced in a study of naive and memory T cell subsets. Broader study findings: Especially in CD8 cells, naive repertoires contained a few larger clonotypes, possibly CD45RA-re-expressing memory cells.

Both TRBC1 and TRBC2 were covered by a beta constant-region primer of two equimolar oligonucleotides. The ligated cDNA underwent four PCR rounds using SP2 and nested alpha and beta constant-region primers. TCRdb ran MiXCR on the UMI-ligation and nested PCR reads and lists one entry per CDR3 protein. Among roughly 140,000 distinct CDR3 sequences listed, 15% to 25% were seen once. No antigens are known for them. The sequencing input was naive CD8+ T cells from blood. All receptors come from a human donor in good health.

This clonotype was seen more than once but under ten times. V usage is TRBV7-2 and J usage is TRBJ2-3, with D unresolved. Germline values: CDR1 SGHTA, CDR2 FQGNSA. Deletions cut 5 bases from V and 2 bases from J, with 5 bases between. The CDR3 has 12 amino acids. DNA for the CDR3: TGTGCCAGCAGCCGCCCCACAGATACGCAGTATTTT. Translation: CASSRPTDTQYF.

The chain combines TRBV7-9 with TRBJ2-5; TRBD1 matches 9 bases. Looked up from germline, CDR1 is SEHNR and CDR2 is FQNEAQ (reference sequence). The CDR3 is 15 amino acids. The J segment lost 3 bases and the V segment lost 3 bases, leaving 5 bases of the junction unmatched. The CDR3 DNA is TGTGCCAGCAGCTTTGAGGACAGGGGCGAAGAGACCCAGTACTTC. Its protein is CASSFEDRGEETQYF.

This CDR3 reads CASSSDRLAGWADTQYF. The CDR3 DNA reads TGTGCCAGCAGTTCCGACCGACTAGCGGGATGGGCAGATACGCAGTATTTT. J is TRBJ2-3 and V is TRBV28; TRBD2 matches 11 bases. The CDR3 extends over 17 amino acids. CDR1 MDHEN and CDR2 SYDVKM come from the germline V gene. Trimming removed 4 bases from V and 4 bases from J; junction bases left unmatched: 10.

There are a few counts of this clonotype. CDR3 bases: TGCAGTGCTAGGACTCGGACAGACGCGACCTACGAGCAGTACTTC. Protein product: CSARTRTDATYEQYF. V usage is TRBV20-1 and J usage is TRBJ2-7; tentatively, D is TRBD1 (6 bases). Trimming removed 3 bases from V and 2 bases from J, with 17 bases in between. Germline CDR1 and CDR2: DFQATT and SNEGSKA (reference sequence). This CDR3 has 15 residues.